The 21 T cell receptor beta chains below all came from one sample that was sequenced in a study of blood T cell repertoires in COVID-19. The protocol was immunoSEQ multiplex PCR, while the TCRdb copy is restricted to in-frame clones and leaves out a portion. The repertoire includes 200,000 to 250,000 clones, approximately 86% of them detected once, and 3% to 4% sits in the top ten. The specimen was PBMCs or T cells enriched from blood (not recorded which). These receptor sequences come from a woman in her 40s with acute COVID-19.

The rearrangement joins TRBV2 to TRBJ1-3, with TRBD1 as a possible D gene (6 bases). The CDR3 sequence is 15 residues long. In germline, CDR1 is SNHLY, CDR2 FYNNEI. Trimming shortened V by 7 bases and J by 1 base, and 14 bases separated the two germline ends. The CDR3 coding sequence is TGTGCCAGCAACCAACAGGGTCGGTCTGGAAACACCATATATTTT. Its protein is CASNQQGRSGNTIYF. Together with reference TRBV2 and TRBJ1-3, the CDR3 gives the full variable domain: EPEVTQTPSHQVTQMGQEVILRCVPISNHLYFYWYRQILGQKVEFLVSFYNNEISEKSEIFDDQFSVERPDGSNFTLKIRSTKLEDSAMYFCASNQQGRSGNTIYFGEGSWLTVV.

The genes are TRBV7-6 and TRBJ2-3, with 12 bases matching TRBD2. This CDR3 comprises 15 residues. Germline-derived CDR1 and CDR2 are SGHVS and FNYEAQ. The J segment lost 7 bases and the V segment lost 5 bases, leaving 7 bases of the junction unmatched. DNA of the CDR3: TGTGCCAGCAGCGCGACCGGGACTAGCGGGTATACGCAGTATTTT. This translates into CASSATGTSGYTQYF. Drawing the rest from reference TRBV7-6 and TRBJ2-3, the complete variable domain is GAGVSQSPRYKVTKRGQDVALRCDPISGHVSLYWYRQALGQGPEFLTYFNYEAQQDKSGLPNDRFSAERPEGSISTLTIQRTEQRDSAMYRCASSATGTSGYTQYFGPGTRLTVL.

This clone was counted between two and nine times. The CDR3 region is CASSQVQNNYEQYF. CDR3 bases: TGTGCCAGCAGCCAAGTCCAGAACAACTACGAGCAGTACTTC. The chain is built from TRBV3-1 (or the pseudogene TRBV3-2) and TRBJ2-7, with D unresolved. The CDR3 sequence is 14 residues long. Trimming stripped 1 base from V and 3 bases from J, with 10 bases between. The germline V gene has CDR1 LGHDT and CDR2 YNNKEL (reference sequence).

The genes are TRBV9 and TRBJ2-1; D might be TRBD1 (5 bases). The length of the CDR3 is 15 residues. CDR1 is SGDLS, CDR2 YYNGEE, per germline. Trimming took off 4 bases at V and 5 bases at J, with 16 bases between the two ends. CDR3 in amino acids: CASSPPGAPDNEQFF. CDR3 nucleotides: TGTGCCAGCAGCCCCCCTGGGGCCCCAGACAATGAGCAGTTCTTC.

This chain connects TRBV25-1 to TRBJ1-2; 8 bases agree with TRBD1. Looked up from germline, CDR1 is MGHDK and CDR2 is SYGVNS. Trimming cost V 5 bases and J 5 bases; bases outside gene matches: 7. This CDR3 is built from 14 residues. CDR3 coding DNA: TGTGCCAGCAGTAGAACAGGACAGGGTTATGGCTACACCTTC. Protein: CASSRTGQGYGYTF.

This rearrangement joins TRBV2 to TRBJ1-2; TRBD1 is a possible D gene (5 bases). CDR3 size: 13 residues. Germline V gene lookup returns CDR1 SNHLY and CDR2 FYNNEI. V lost 6 bases, J lost 8 bases, and 16 bases lay in between. CDR3 bases: TGTGCCAGCAGCGAACGGGGGGTGGTCGGCTACACCTTC. Translation gives CASSERGVVGYTF.

This clone was seen a handful of times. V and J are TRBV7-2 and TRBJ1-3; D gene ambiguous. Trimming removed 1 base from V and 2 bases from J, with 9 bases in between. The CDR3 has 15 residues. In germline, CDR1 is SGHTA, CDR2 FQGNSA. The CDR3 region has the DNA TGTGCCAGCAGCTTAGTTTTAGTCCCTGGAAACACCATATATTTT. It yields the protein CASSLVLVPGNTIYF.

CDR3 nucleotides: TGCAGTGCTAGAGTCCAGGAGACCCAGTACTTC. It yields the protein CSARVQETQYF. The chain combines TRBV20-1 with TRBJ2-5; D is uncertain. Trimming left V 1 base short and J 5 bases short, with 5 bases between. The CDR3 loop spans 11 amino acids. Per germline, CDR1 DFQATT and CDR2 SNEGSKA (reference sequence).

V and J are TRBV24-1 and TRBJ1-1; D not certain. With 1 base removed from V and 11 bases from J, the gap between germline ends came to 10 bases. The germline gives CDR1 KGHDR, CDR2 SFDVKD. The CDR3 covers 12 residues. The CDR3 DNA reads TGTGCCACCAGTGATTTTCGGGGTCAGGCTTTCTTT. It specifies CATSDFRGQAFF.

The chain recombines TRBV5-1 with TRBJ2-1, with D unclear. The V end was cut by 0 bases, the J end by 6 bases, with 4 bases between. The CDR3 consists of 12 residues. The germline CDR1 and CDR2 sequences are SGHRS and YFSETQ. The CDR3 DNA is TGCGCCAGCAGCTTGGACTCCAATGAGCAGTTCTTC. Amino acids: CASSLDSNEQFF.

Note on this clone: Mismatch with germline at one junction end may stem from a read error. The chain carries TRBV19 and TRBJ1-2, with D maybe TRBD1 (5 bases). The CDR3 spans 15 residues. The germline V gene has CDR1 LNHDA and CDR2 SQIVND (reference sequence). Here the CDR3 DNA reads TGTGCCAGTACCCGGACACCCCGGTCTAACTATGGCTACACCTTT. This translates into CASTRTPRSNYGYTF.

The genes are TRBV13 and TRBJ2-7, with D tentatively TRBD2 (6 bases). V was clipped by 5 bases and J by 5 bases, with 16 bases between them. Germline V gives CDR1 PRHDT, CDR2 FYEKMQ (reference sequence). The CDR3 consists of 14 residues. CDR3 in amino acids: CASSHSGGVNEQYF. The CDR3 DNA sequence: TGTGCCAGCAGCCACTCGGGCGGGGTGAACGAGCAGTACTTC.

The rearrangement links TRBV16 to TRBJ1-5, with D perhaps TRBD1 (6 bases). The CDR3 has 17 residues. Germline lookup yields CDR1 KGHSY and CDR2 FQNENV. V was clipped by 1 base and J by 4 bases, with 17 bases between them. CDR3 nucleotides: TGTGCCAGCAGCCAATTCCGACGGGACAAGGGAAATCAGCCCCAGCATTTT. Its protein product is CASSQFRRDKGNQPQHF.

The sample holds one count of this clone. This chain connects TRBV28 to TRBJ2-5; 12 nucleotides agree with TRBD1. The germline V gene has CDR1 MDHEN and CDR2 SYDVKM. V dropped 4 bases and J dropped 5; count of bases not matched to a gene: 8. The CDR3 extends over 16 amino acids. CDR3 nucleotide sequence: TGTGCCAGCAGTTCCCCCGGGACAGGGGGCCGGGAGACCCAGTACTTC. Translated: CASSSPGTGGRETQYF.

This rearrangement joins TRBV27 to TRBJ1-5; D possibly corresponds to TRBD1 (5 bases). The CDR3 loop spans 15 amino acids. Looked up from germline, CDR1 is MNHEY and CDR2 is SMNVEV (reference sequence). Trimming removed 8 bases at V and 3 bases at J, with 17 bases between. The CDR3 loop reads CASSLEGRINQPQHF. CDR3 coding DNA: TGTGCCAGCTCTTTGGAGGGGAGGATCAATCAGCCCCAGCATTTT.

This clone has a single count. The V call is TRBV15, the J call TRBJ1-1; 7 bases are shared with TRBD1. Looked up from germline, CDR1 is LNHNV and CDR2 is YYDKDF (reference sequence). Unmatched junction bases numbered 9, after V lost 3 bases and J lost 5 bases. This CDR3 comprises 15 residues. The DNA of the CDR3 is TGTGCCACCAGCAGCCCCCCGACAGGGAATACTGAAGCTTTCTTT. Its translation: CATSSPPTGNTEAFF. Filled out from reference TRBV15 and TRBJ1-1, the complete variable domain reads DAMVIQNPRYQVTQFGKPVTLSCSQTLNHNVMYWYQQKSSQAPKLLFHYYDKDFNNEADTPDNFQSRRPNTSFCFLDIRSPGLGDTAMYLCATSSPPTGNTEAFFGQGTRLTVV.

The chain employs TRBV19 and TRBJ1-2, with D maybe TRBD1 (6 bases). Trimming removed 6 bases at V and 0 bases at J, with 14 bases between. There are 15 residues in the CDR3. CDR1 is LNHDA and CDR2 is SQIVND in the germline V gene (reference sequence). CDR3 protein: CASRPIQGSNYGYTF. Written as DNA, the CDR3 is TGTGCCAGTAGACCTATACAGGGATCTAACTATGGCTACACCTTC.

The chain employs TRBV10-3 and TRBJ2-7; D is perhaps TRBD1 (6 bases). The length of the CDR3 is 13 residues. Trimming left V 1 base short and J 9 bases short, with 13 bases between. Germline V gene lookup returns CDR1 ENHRY and CDR2 SYGVKD. The CDR3 sequence: CAISEFTGSGQYF. DNA for the CDR3: TGTGCCATCAGTGAGTTTACAGGGAGCGGGCAGTACTTC.

J is TRBJ2-2 and V is TRBV2; the D gene is possibly TRBD2 (6 bases). The CDR3 has 15 residues. Looked up from germline, CDR1 is SNHLY and CDR2 is FYNNEI. Deletions cut 7 bases from V and 7 bases from J, with 19 bases between. The DNA of the CDR3 is TGTGCCAGCAAGGAGGGAGACCCTCCAAACGGGGAGCTGTTTTTT. The encoded protein is CASKEGDPPNGELFF.

This clone was detected once. The chain is built from TRBV14 and TRBJ2-7; D might be TRBD2 (6 bases). Per germline, CDR1 SGHDN and CDR2 FVKESK. The V and J ends lost 0 bases and 6 bases respectively, with 18 bases between them. This CDR3 spans 16 amino acids. The CDR3, as DNA: TGTGCCAGCAGCCAAGAAATATCAGGGAGGATGGTCGAGCAGTACTTC. Its protein is CASSQEISGRMVEQYF.

This clone has a handful of counts. V is TRBV3-1 (or the pseudogene TRBV3-2) and J is TRBJ2-1; 12 positions agree with TRBD2. CDR1 LGHDT and CDR2 YNNKEL come from the germline V gene (reference sequence). V dropped 3 bases and J dropped 7; count of bases not matched to a gene: 7. The CDR3 length is 16 residues. CDR3 bases: TGTGCCAGCAGCCAGGCTAGCGGGAGGGCCGGAAATGAGCAGTTCTTC. The encoded protein is CASSQASGRAGNEQFF.